What follows are 26 T cell receptor beta chains derived from one specimen sequenced in a study of blood T cell repertoires in COVID-19. Libraries were prepared by immunoSEQ multiplex PCR; TCRdb keeps only in-frame clonotypes and omits some of them. The data contain some 63,000 clones, about 80% of them seen just once; the ten biggest clones take up around 32%. The material sequenced was peripheral blood. The source is a human donor in a cohort sampled during active COVID-19.

This chain joins TRBV21-1 and TRBJ2-7; the listed D gene, TRBD2, was not tested against the DNA. TRBV21-1 is shown as a pseudogene. CDR3 length: 18 residues. This chain's CDR3 is CATSNGTSGKGGSYEQYF. Here the CDR3 DNA reads TGTGCCACCTCTAACGGGACTAGCGGGAAAGGCGGATCCTACGAGCAGTACTTC.

DNA for the CDR3: TGCGCCAGCAGCCAAGATAGGGGGTGGCGGGAGCATGAGCAGTTCTTC. It is translated as CASSQDRGWREHEQFF. This chain connects TRBV4-3 to TRBJ2-1; D possibly corresponds to TRBD2 (7 bases). Germline assignment: CDR1 LGHNA and CDR2 YSLEER. This CDR3 comprises 16 residues. V dropped 0 bases and J dropped 8 bases, with 17 bases sitting between them.

The genes are TRBV4-1 and TRBJ2-1, with 9 bases lining up with TRBD2. Germline V CDR1 and CDR2: MGHRA, YSYEKL. This CDR3 is built from 13 residues. V shed 5 bases and J 13 bases; nucleotides not matched to a gene: 9. CDR3 in amino acids: CASSAGLAKVQFF. The CDR3 bases are TGCGCCAGCAGCGCCGGACTAGCGAAGGTACAGTTCTTC.

The chain carries TRBV6-2 or TRBV6-3 and TRBJ2-7, with D hard to call. The CDR3 loop spans 14 amino acids. CDR1 is MNHEY and CDR2 is SVGEGT in the germline V gene. V was clipped by 5 bases and J by 6 bases, with 17 bases between them. Written as DNA, the CDR3 is TGTGCCAGCAGTCCAACCCGAACCTCCGGCGAGCAGTACTTC. Translated, it gives CASSPTRTSGEQYF.

V and J are TRBV30 and TRBJ2-2; 9 bases map to TRBD1. Germline V CDR1 and CDR2: GTSNPN, SVGIG (reference sequence). CDR3 size: 17 residues. The V segment lost 3 bases and the J segment 6 bases; nucleotides outside the gene matches: 14. CDR3 region: CAWSGGTGRVFPGELFF. For the CDR3, the DNA is TGTGCCTGGAGCGGCGGGACAGGGCGGGTATTTCCCGGGGAGCTGTTTTTT. Full variable domain (remainder filled in from reference TRBV30 and TRBJ2-2): SQTIHQWPATLVQPVGSPLSLECTVEGTSNPNLYWYRQAAGRGLQLLFYSVGIGQISSEVPQNLSASRPQDRQFILSSKKLLLSDSGFYLCAWSGGTGRVFPGELFFGEGSRLTVL.

This rearrangement joins TRBV18 to TRBJ2-7; D is ambiguous. The CDR3 sequence is 13 residues long. In germline, CDR1 is KGHSH, CDR2 LQKENI. V lost 5 bases, J lost 0 bases, and 8 bases lay in between. The CDR3 coding sequence is TGTGCCAGCTCATCGCCGAGCTCCTACGAGCAGTACTTC. Amino acid sequence: CASSSPSSYEQYF. The complete variable domain, with remaining parts taken from reference TRBV18 and TRBJ2-7, reads NAGVMQNPRHLVRRRGQEARLRCSPMKGHSHVYWYRQLPEEGLKFMVYLQKENIIDESGMPKERFSAEFPKEGPSILRIQQVVRGDSAAYFCASSSPSSYEQYFGPGTRLTVT.

The rearrangement joins TRBV6-5 to TRBJ2-1, with D possibly TRBD1 on 6 matching bases. This CDR3 has 14 amino acids. Germline V lookup: CDR1 MNHEY, CDR2 SVGAGI. Trimming left V 6 bases short and J 2 bases short, with 11 bases between. CDR3 amino acids: CASRGDTAYNEQFF. The CDR3 nucleotides read TGTGCCAGCAGGGGGGACACGGCCTACAATGAGCAGTTCTTC.

This clone is a singleton in its sample. The chain couples TRBV5-5 to TRBJ1-1; D ambiguous. The germline V gene encodes CDR1 SGHKS and CDR2 YYEKEE (reference sequence). The CDR3 consists of 13 residues. Trimming cost V 6 bases and J 4 bases, with 13 bases left between them. The CDR3 reads CASTPRRTTEAFF. CDR3 DNA sequence: TGTGCCAGCACCCCCCGCAGAACCACTGAAGCTTTCTTT.

The chain joins TRBV5-8 to TRBJ2-5; 13 bases are a match to TRBD2. The CDR3 runs to 18 residues. V was clipped by 4 bases and J by 5 bases; unmatched bases: 14. CDR1 and CDR2 from the germline V gene are SGHTS and YDEGEE. The CDR3 spells CASSLTSGRTTLWETQYF. The CDR3 nucleotides read TGTGCCAGCAGCCTGACTAGCGGGAGGACCACCTTGTGGGAGACCCAGTACTTC.

The chain recombines TRBV29-1 with TRBJ2-7, with D possibly matching TRBD1 (6 bases). The V end lost 7 bases, the J end lost 3 bases, and 10 bases lay between the germline ends. This CDR3 has 11 amino acids. Per the germline V gene, CDR1 is SQVTM and CDR2 is ANQGSEA. CDR3 protein: CSARTVYEQYF. The CDR3 DNA follows: TGCAGCGCACGGACAGTCTACGAGCAGTACTTC.

This rearrangement joins TRBV7-6 to TRBJ1-5; D ambiguous. The length of the CDR3 is 15 residues. V was trimmed by 1 base and J by 1 base, leaving 8 bases between them. The germline gives CDR1 SGHVS, CDR2 FNYEAQ. In DNA, the CDR3 is TGTGCCAGCAGCTTAGGGGGAGGAAGCAATCAGCCCCAGCATTTT. Protein product: CASSLGGGSNQPQHF.

This clone appeared once. CDR3 sequence reads: CASSPGTGNYGYTF. The CDR3 DNA sequence: TGTGCCAGCAGCCCTGGGACAGGGAACTATGGCTACACCTTC. The genes are TRBV11-2 and TRBJ1-2, with 9 bases lining up with TRBD1. Germline lookup yields CDR1 SGHAT and CDR2 FQNNGV. The CDR3 loop spans 14 amino acids. Trimming at V came to 5 bases and at J to 2 bases, leaving 3 bases not matched to a gene.

The J gene is TRBJ2-1, the V gene TRBV5-5, with 13 bases that match TRBD2. Losses at the gene ends were 3 bases for V and 1 base for J; bases not matched to a gene: 10. Germline V gene lookup returns CDR1 SGHKS and CDR2 YYEKEE (reference sequence). The CDR3 is made up of 19 amino acids. In nucleotides, the CDR3 is TGTGCCAGCAGCTCGACCGGGACTAGCGGGGTATATTCCTACAATGAGCAGTTCTTC. Translated, it gives CASSSTGTSGVYSYNEQFF.

V usage is TRBV7-2 and J usage is TRBJ1-1; 9 nucleotides align to TRBD1. CDR3 length: 18 amino acids. After removal of 2 bases from V and 4 bases from J, the junction contained 14 bases not matched to a gene. The germline gives CDR1 SGHTA, CDR2 FQGNSA. The CDR3 here is CASSLLRASTGGTTEAFF. CDR3 coding DNA: TGTGCCAGCAGCTTATTACGGGCGTCGACAGGGGGAACCACTGAAGCTTTCTTT.

The rearrangement uses TRBV24-1 and TRBJ2-2, with 9 nucleotides matching TRBD2. The CDR3 runs to 16 residues. V shed 3 bases, J shed 6 bases, and the junction held 7 bases outside the gene matches. Per the germline V gene, CDR1 is KGHDR and CDR2 is SFDVKD. The CDR3 reads CATSDRAGGPAGELFF. The CDR3 nucleotides read TGTGCCACCAGTGATAGGGCGGGAGGGCCGGCCGGGGAGCTGTTTTTT.

The gene calls are TRBV5-1 and TRBJ2-2, with a tentative D call TRBD2 (5 bases). The CDR3 covers 15 residues. V was pared by 5 bases and J by 2 bases, with 13 bases between. Germline-derived CDR1 and CDR2 are SGHRS and YFSETQ. CDR3 nucleotide sequence: TGCGCCAGCAGATCGGCCCCGGGAAACACCGGGGAGCTGTTTTTT. Amino acid sequence: CASRSAPGNTGELFF.

This chain joins TRBV5-6 and TRBJ1-1; 8 bases fit TRBD1. The CDR3 sequence is 17 residues long. V dropped 2 bases and J dropped 1; count of bases not matched to a gene: 10. Germline loops: CDR1 SGHDT, CDR2 YYEEEE. CDR3 protein: CASSFITGQGGNTEAFF. CDR3 sequence (DNA): TGTGCCAGCAGCTTCATTACCGGACAGGGCGGGAACACTGAAGCTTTCTTT.

The chain combines TRBV5-4 with TRBJ2-1; D might be TRBD1 (6 bases). The germline V gene encodes CDR1 SGHNT and CDR2 YYREEE (reference sequence). The V and J ends lost 3 bases and 2 bases respectively, with 15 bases between them. The CDR3 covers 16 residues. Written as DNA, the CDR3 is TGTGCCAGCAGCTCTGGCGGTAACAGGGCCTACAATGAGCAGTTCTTC. This gives the protein CASSSGGNRAYNEQFF.

The gene calls are TRBV7-3 and TRBJ2-5; 7 bases are a match to TRBD2. V gave up 4 bases and J gave up 2 bases; unmatched junction bases: 4. From germline, CDR1 is SGHTA and CDR2 FQGTGA. This CDR3 has 14 residues. In DNA, the CDR3 is TGTGCCAGCAGCTCGACTAGCTCTCAAGAGACCCAGTACTTC. Protein: CASSSTSSQETQYF.

In this sample, this clone turned up a few times. This chain joins TRBV6-5 and TRBJ2-3; 7 nucleotides match TRBD2. With 0 bases clipped from V and 4 bases from J, the junction kept 4 bases outside the gene matches. The CDR3 is 15 residues long. CDR1 is MNHEY, CDR2 SVGAGI, per germline. The CDR3 sequence is CASSYSGGSPDTQYF. For the CDR3, the DNA is TGTGCCAGCAGTTACTCAGGCGGGAGCCCAGATACGCAGTATTTT.

This sequence joins TRBV6-2 or TRBV6-3 and TRBJ2-3; tentatively, D is TRBD1 (5 bases). The germline gives CDR1 MNHEY, CDR2 SVGEGT. Trimming removed 5 bases from V and 0 bases from J, with 12 bases in between. This CDR3 spans 15 amino acids. As DNA, the CDR3 is TGTGCCAGCAGTCCAATAGGGGCTAGCACAGATACGCAGTATTTT. Translation gives CASSPIGASTDTQYF.

This clone occurred many times. This rearrangement joins TRBV5-8 to TRBJ2-2; D remains ambiguous. Per germline, CDR1 SGHTS and CDR2 YDEGEE. The CDR3 totals 11 residues. V lost 2 bases and J lost 9, with 5 bases in between. In nucleotides, the CDR3 is TGTGCCAGCAGCTTCAAAAGGGAGCTGTTTTTT. As protein: CASSFKRELFF.

The V and J genes are TRBV18 and TRBJ1-2; D not certain. With 4 bases removed from V and 3 bases from J, the gap between germline ends came to 12 bases. This CDR3 is built from 14 residues. The V gene's germline CDR1 is KGHSH and CDR2 LQKENI. The CDR3 coding sequence is TGTGCCAGCTCACAACCGGGAGTCGACTATGGCTACACCTTC. Its translation is CASSQPGVDYGYTF.

The rearrangement links TRBV6-5 to TRBJ2-7, with 7 bases identical to TRBD1. V lost 4 bases, J lost 6 bases, and 6 bases stayed unmatched. From germline, CDR1 is MNHEY and CDR2 SVGAGI. The length of the CDR3 is 13 residues. Here the CDR3 reads CASSSGTVGEQYF. In DNA, the CDR3 is TGTGCCAGCAGTTCCGGGACAGTGGGCGAGCAGTACTTC.

The rearrangement joins TRBV19 to TRBJ1-2; D gene unclear. CDR3 size: 13 residues. Germline loops: CDR1 LNHDA, CDR2 SQIVND (reference sequence). V was pared by 1 base and J by 8 bases, with 11 bases between. Written as DNA, the CDR3 is TGTGCCAGTAGTATAGTAGCGGGGAGCGGCTACACCTTC. Its translation: CASSIVAGSGYTF. Supplemented by reference TRBV19 and TRBJ1-2, the full variable domain reads DGGITQSPKYLFRKEGQNVTLSCEQNLNHDAMYWYRQDPGQGLRLIYYSQIVNDFQKGDIAEGYSVSREKKESFPLTVTSAQKNPTAFYLCASSIVAGSGYTFGSGTRLTVV.

This clone was seen a few times. The rearrangement joins TRBV19 to TRBJ2-3; no clear D. CDR3 length equals 13 residues. V lost 2 bases, J lost 2 bases, and 5 bases lay in between. Per germline, CDR1 LNHDA and CDR2 SQIVND (reference sequence). The CDR3 loop is CASSILPTDTQYF. CDR3 bases: TGTGCCAGTAGTATACTTCCCACAGATACGCAGTATTTT.